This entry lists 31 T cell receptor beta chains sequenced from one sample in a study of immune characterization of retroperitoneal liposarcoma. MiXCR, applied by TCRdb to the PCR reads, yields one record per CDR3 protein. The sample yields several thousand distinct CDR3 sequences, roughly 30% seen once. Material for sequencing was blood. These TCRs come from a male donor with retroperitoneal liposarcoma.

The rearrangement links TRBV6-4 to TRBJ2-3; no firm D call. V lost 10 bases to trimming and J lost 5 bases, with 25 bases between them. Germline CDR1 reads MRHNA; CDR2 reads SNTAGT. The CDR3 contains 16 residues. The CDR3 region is CATLSKLLPSRDTQYF. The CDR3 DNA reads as TGTGCCACTTTAAGTAAGCTCCTGCCCTCCAGAGATACGCAGTATTTT.

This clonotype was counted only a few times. The CDR3 bases are TGTGCCAGCAGTTCCAGGGACACTGAAGCTTTCTTT. Encoded protein: CASSSRDTEAFF. The chain employs TRBV6-1 and TRBJ1-1, with a weak D call TRBD1 (5 bases). The CDR3 is 12 residues long. Trimming removed 5 bases at V and 3 bases at J, with 7 bases between. Germline values: CDR1 MNHNS, CDR2 SASEGT.

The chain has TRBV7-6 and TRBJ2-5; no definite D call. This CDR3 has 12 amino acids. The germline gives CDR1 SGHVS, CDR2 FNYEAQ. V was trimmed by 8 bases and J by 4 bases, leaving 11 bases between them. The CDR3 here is CASRSPGETQYF. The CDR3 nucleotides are TGTGCCAGCCGCTCCCCAGGAGAGACCCAGTACTTC.

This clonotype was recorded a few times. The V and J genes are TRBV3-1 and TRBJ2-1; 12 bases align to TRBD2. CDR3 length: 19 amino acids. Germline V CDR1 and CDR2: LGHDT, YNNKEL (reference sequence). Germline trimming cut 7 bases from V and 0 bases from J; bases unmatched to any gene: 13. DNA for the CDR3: TGTGCCAGCACCCCGAATGGGCTAGCGGGAGGGCTCTCCTACAATGAGCAGTTCTTC. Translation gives CASTPNGLAGGLSYNEQFF.

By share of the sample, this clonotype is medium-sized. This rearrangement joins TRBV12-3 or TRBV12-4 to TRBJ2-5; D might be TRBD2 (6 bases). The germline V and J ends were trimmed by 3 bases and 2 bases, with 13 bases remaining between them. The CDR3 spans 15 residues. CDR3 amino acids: CASSFTGLKQETQYF. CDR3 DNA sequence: TGTGCCAGCAGTTTCACGGGACTCAAACAAGAGACCCAGTACTTC.

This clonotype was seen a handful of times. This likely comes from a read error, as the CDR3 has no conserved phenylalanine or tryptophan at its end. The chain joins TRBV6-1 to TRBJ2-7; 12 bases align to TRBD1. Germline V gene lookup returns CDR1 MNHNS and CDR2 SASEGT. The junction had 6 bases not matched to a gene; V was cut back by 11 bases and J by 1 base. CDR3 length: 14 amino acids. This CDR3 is CAYGTGGASYEQYL. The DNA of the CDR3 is TGTGCCTACGGGACAGGGGGCGCTTCCTACGAGCAGTACTTA.

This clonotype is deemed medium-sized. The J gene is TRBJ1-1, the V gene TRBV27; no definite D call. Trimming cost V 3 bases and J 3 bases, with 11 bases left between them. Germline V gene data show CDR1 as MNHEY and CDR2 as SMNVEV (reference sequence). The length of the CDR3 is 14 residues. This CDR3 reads CASSFSGGYTEAFF. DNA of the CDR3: TGTGCCAGCAGTTTCTCCGGTGGATACACTGAAGCTTTCTTT.

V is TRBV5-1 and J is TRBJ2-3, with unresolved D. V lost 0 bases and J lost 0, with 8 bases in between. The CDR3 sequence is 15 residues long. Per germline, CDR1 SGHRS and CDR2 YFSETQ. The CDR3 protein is CASSLGDYSTDTQYF. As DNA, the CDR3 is TGCGCCAGCAGCTTGGGGGATTATAGCACAGATACGCAGTATTTT.

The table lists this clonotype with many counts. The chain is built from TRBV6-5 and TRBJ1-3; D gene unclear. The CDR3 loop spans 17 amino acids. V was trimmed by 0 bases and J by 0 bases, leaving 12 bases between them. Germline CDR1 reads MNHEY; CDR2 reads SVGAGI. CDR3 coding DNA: TGTGCCAGCAGTTACTCGTGGCAGATTCTCTCTGGAAACACCATATATTTT. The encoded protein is CASSYSWQILSGNTIYF.

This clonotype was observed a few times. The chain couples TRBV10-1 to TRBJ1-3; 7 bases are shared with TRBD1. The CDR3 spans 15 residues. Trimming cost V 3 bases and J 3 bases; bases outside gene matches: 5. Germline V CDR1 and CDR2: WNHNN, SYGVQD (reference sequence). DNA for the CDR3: TGCGCCAGCAGTGAAGGGGGCGCGGGTGGAAACACCATATATTTT. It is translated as CASSEGGAGGNTIYF.

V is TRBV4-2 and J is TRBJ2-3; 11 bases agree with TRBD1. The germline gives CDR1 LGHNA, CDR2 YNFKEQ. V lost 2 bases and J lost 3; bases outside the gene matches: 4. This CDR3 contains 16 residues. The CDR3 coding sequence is TGTGCCAGCAGCCAATCCGGGACAGGGGGAACAGATACGCAGTATTTT. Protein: CASSQSGTGGTDTQYF.

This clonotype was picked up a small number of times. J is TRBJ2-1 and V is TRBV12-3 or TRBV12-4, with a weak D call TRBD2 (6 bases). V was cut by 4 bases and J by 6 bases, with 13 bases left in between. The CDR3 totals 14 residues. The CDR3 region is CASSSLGLPNEQFF. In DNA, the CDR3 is TGTGCCAGCAGTTCCCTAGGACTACCCAATGAGCAGTTCTTC.

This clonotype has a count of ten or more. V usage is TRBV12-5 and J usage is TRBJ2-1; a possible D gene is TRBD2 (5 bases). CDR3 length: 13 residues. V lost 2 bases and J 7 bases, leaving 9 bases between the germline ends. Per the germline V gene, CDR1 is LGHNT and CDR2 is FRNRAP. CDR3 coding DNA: TGTGCTAGTGGTTTGTTCGGGGAAAATGAGCAGTTCTTC. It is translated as CASGLFGENEQFF.

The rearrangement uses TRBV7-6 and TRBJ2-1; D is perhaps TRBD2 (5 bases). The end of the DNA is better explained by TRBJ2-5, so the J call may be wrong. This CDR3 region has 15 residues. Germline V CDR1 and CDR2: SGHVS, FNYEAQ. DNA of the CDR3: TGTGCCAGCAGCTTAACCTTAGCGTTCCAAGAGACCCAGTACTTC. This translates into CASSLTLAFQETQYF.

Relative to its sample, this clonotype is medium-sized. The CDR3: CASTRSGAGTDTQYF. CDR3 sequence (DNA): TGTGCCAGCACCAGGAGCGGGGCGGGCACAGATACGCAGTATTTT. V usage is TRBV6-1 and J usage is TRBJ2-3; 7 nucleotides align to TRBD2. Germline V gene lookup returns CDR1 MNHNS and CDR2 SASEGT. CDR3 length: 15 residues. V lost 7 bases and J lost 1; bases outside the gene matches: 8.

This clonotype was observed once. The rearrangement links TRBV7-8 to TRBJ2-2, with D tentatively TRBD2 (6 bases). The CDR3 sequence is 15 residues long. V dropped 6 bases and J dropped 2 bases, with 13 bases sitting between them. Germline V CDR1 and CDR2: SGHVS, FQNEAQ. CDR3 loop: CASSRWRGNTGELFF. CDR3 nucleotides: TGTGCCAGCAGTCGCTGGCGGGGAAACACCGGGGAGCTGTTTTTT.

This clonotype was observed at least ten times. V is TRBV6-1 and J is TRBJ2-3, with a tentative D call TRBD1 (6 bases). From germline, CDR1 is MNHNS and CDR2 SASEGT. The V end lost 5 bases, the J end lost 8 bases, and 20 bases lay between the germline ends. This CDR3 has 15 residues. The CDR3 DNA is TGTGCCAGCAGTCCCGGCGAGGGGGTACGGGGTACGCAGTATTTT. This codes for CASSPGEGVRGTQYF.

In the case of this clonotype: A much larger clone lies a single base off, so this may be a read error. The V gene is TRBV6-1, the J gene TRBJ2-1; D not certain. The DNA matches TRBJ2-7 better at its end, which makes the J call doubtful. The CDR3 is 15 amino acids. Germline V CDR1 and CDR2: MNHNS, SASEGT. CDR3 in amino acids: CASSEGLQMPSEQYF. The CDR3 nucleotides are TGTGCCAGCAGTGAAGGGTTACAGATGCCATCCGAGCAGTACTTC.

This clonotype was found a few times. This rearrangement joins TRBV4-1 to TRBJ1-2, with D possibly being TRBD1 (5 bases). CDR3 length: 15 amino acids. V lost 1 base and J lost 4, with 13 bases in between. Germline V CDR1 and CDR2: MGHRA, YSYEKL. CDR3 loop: CASSQGRQGSYGYTF. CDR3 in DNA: TGCGCCAGCAGCCAAGGAAGGCAGGGAAGCTATGGCTACACCTTC.

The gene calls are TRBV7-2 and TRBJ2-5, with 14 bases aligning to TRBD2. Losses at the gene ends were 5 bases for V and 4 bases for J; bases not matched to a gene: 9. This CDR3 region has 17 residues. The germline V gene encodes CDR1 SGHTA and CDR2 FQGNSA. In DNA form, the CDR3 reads TGTGCCAGCAGCGCAGGACTAGCGGGAGGCCCCGCAGAGACCCAGTACTTC. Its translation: CASSAGLAGGPAETQYF.

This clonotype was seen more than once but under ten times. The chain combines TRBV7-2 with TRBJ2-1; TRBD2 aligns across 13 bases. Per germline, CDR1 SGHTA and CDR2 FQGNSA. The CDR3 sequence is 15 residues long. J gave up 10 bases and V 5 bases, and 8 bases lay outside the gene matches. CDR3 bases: TGTGCCAGCAGCCTCGGGACTAGCGGGACGAAGGAGCAGTTCTTC. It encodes CASSLGTSGTKEQFF.

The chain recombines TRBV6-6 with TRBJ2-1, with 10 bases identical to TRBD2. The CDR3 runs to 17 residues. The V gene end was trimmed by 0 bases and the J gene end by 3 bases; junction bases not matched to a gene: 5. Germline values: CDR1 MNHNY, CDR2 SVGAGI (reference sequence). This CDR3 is CASSYSPAGGIYNEQFF. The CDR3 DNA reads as TGTGCCAGCAGTTACTCCCCAGCGGGAGGGATCTACAATGAGCAGTTCTTC.

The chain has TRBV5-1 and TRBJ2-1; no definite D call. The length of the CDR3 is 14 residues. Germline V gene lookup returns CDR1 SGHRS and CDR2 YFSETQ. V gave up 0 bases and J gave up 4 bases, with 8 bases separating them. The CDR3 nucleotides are TGCGCCAGCAGCTTGGAGGACGGTTACAATGAGCAGTTCTTC. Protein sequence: CASSLEDGYNEQFF.

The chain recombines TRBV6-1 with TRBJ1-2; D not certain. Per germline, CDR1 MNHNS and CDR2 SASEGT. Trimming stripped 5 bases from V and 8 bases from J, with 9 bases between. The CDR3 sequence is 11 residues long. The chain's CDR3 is CASSFDRGYTF. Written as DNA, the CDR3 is TGTGCCAGCAGTTTCGACCGGGGCTACACCTTC.

DNA of the CDR3: TGTGCCAGCCAAACCCCCCTCGGACTAGCGGGACAAACGAACACCGGGGAGCTGTTTTTT. It is translated as CASQTPLGLAGQTNTGELFF. The rearrangement links TRBV25-1 to TRBJ2-2, with 12 bases fitting TRBD2. This CDR3 is 20 amino acids long. Germline loops: CDR1 MGHDK, CDR2 SYGVNS. J gave up 0 bases and V 8 bases, and 16 bases lay outside the gene matches.

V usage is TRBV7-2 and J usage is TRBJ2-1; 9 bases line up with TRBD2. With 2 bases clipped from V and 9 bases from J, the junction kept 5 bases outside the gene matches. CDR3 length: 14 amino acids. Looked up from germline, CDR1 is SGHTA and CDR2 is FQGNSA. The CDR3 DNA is TGTGCCAGCAGCTTATTAGCGGGAGTTGTTGAGCAGTTCTTC. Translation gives CASSLLAGVVEQFF.

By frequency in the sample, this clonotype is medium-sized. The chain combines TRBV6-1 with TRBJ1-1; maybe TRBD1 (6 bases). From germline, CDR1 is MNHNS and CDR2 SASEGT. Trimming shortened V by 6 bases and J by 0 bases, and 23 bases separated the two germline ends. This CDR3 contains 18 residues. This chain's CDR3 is CASRSPGQFVVMNTEAFF. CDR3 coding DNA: TGTGCCAGCAGGTCGCCGGGACAATTTGTTGTAATGAACACTGAAGCTTTCTTT.

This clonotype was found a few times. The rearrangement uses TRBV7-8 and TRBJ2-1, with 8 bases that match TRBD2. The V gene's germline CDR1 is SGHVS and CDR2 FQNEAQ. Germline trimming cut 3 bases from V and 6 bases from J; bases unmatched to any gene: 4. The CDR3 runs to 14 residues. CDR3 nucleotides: TGTGCCAGCAGCTTCGGGACTAGTTTCAATGAGCAGTTCTTC. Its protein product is CASSFGTSFNEQFF.

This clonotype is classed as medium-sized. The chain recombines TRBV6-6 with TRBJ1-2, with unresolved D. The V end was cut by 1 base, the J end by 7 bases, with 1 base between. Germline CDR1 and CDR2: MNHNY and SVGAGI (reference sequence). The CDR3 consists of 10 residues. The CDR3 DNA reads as TGTGCCAGCAGTTACTTTGGCTACACCTTC. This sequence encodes CASSYFGYTF.

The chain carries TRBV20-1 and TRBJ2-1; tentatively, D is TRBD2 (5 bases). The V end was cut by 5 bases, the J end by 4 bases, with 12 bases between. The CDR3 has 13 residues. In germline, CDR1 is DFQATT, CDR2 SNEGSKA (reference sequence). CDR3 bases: TGCAGTGCTTTACCGACTATTTACAATGAGCAGTTCTTC. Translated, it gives CSALPTIYNEQFF.

The CDR3 DNA reads TGTGCCTGGAGTTCCGGGGCAGGTGCTGGCTACACCTTC. Its translation: CAWSSGAGAGYTF. The chain joins TRBV30 to TRBJ1-2; a possible D gene is TRBD1 (5 bases). This CDR3 spans 13 amino acids. The V and J ends lost 2 bases and 7 bases respectively, with 14 bases between them. Germline lookup yields CDR1 GTSNPN and CDR2 SVGIG (reference sequence).